The T cell receptor (beta chain) described here comes from a study of blood T cell repertoires in COVID-19. Participants spanned ages about 18 to 100 years and resided in over 20 US areas. Only in-frame clones appear in the TCRdb table, and some are missing; sequencing was by immunoSEQ multiplex PCR. The data show some 240,000 clones, approximately 84% seen once. Germline CDR1 and CDR2: MNHEY and SVGAGI. J lost 6 bases, V lost 11 bases, and 5 bases had no gene match. The length of the CDR3 is 11 residues. The sequencing input was PBMCs or T cells enriched from blood (not recorded which). This TCR derives from a woman aged 40-49 years with acute COVID-19. The V gene is TRBV6-5, the J gene TRBJ2-7; TRBD1 matches at 9 bases. In DNA, the CDR3 is TGTGCCGGCGGGACAGGGACCGAGCAGTACTTC. It specifies CAGGTGTEQYF.